Listed here are 28 T cell receptor beta chains from one sample, sequenced in a study of T cells after yellow fever vaccination. TCRdb redid the calling of the 5' RACE reads with MiXCR, one entry per CDR3 protein. Here the sample spans about 630,000 distinct CDR3 sequences, about 12% being singletons. The material was PBMCs, obtained on the day of the yellow fever booster vaccination. The receptors come from a man under 40 who received the YFV17D yellow fever vaccine.

V gene TRBV27 combines with J gene TRBJ2-1, with 13 bases aligning to TRBD2. V gave up 0 bases and J gave up 9 bases; unmatched junction bases: 8. CDR1 is MNHEY and CDR2 is SMNVEV in the germline V gene (reference sequence). This CDR3 has 17 amino acids. CDR3 DNA sequence: TGTGCCAGCAGTTTATCCCCTGGACTAGCGGGAGATGGTGAGCAGTTCTTC. Amino acid sequence: CASSLSPGLAGDGEQFF.

With respect to this clonotype: This may be a read error, as it is one base from a much larger clone. This chain joins TRBV12-3 or TRBV12-4 and TRBJ2-7, with TRBD1 as a possible D gene (7 bases). There are 14 residues in the CDR3. CDR3 in amino acids: CASSSRGQSYELYF. Here the CDR3 DNA reads TGTGCCAGCAGTTCGCGGGGACAGTCCTACGAGCTGTACTTC.

The chain has TRBV29-1 and TRBJ1-2; D perhaps matches TRBD1 (5 bases). Trimming removed 7 bases at V and 4 bases at J, with 13 bases between. Germline V gene lookup returns CDR1 SQVTM and CDR2 ANQGSEA. This CDR3 contains 12 residues. The CDR3 sequence: CSATDSIYGYTF. CDR3 sequence (DNA): TGCAGCGCCACCGACAGCATCTATGGCTACACCTTC.

V is TRBV4-3 and J is TRBJ1-2; no firm D call. This CDR3 is built from 14 residues. Germline CDR1 and CDR2: LGHNA and YSLEER. Trimming took off 0 bases at V and 6 bases at J, with 11 bases between the two ends. In nucleotides, the CDR3 is TGCGCCAGCAGCCAAGAAGGCCCCGCTGATGGCTACACCTTC. Protein product: CASSQEGPADGYTF.

This clonotype came up a few times. The gene calls are TRBV7-3 and TRBJ2-1; D uncertain. This CDR3 region has 15 residues. Per germline, CDR1 SGHTA and CDR2 FQGTGA. Trimming took off 2 bases at V and 3 bases at J, with 11 bases between the two ends. This CDR3 reads CASSLDGTIYNEQFF. In DNA, the CDR3 is TGTGCCAGCAGCTTAGACGGAACCATCTACAATGAGCAGTTCTTC.

This clonotype occurred a few times. V and J are TRBV28 and TRBJ2-6; 7 nucleotides match TRBD2. The CDR3 has 16 residues. Trimming at V came to 4 bases and at J to 2 bases, leaving 5 bases not matched to a gene. CDR1 is MDHEN, CDR2 SYDVKM, per germline. The CDR3 loop reads CASSSAGNPGANVLTF. DNA for the CDR3: TGTGCCAGCAGTTCAGCGGGGAATCCTGGGGCCAACGTCCTGACTTTC.

The genes are TRBV5-1 and TRBJ2-3; D perhaps matches TRBD2 (5 bases). The CDR3 has 12 amino acids. Trimming stripped 4 bases from V and 4 bases from J, with 7 bases between. CDR1 and CDR2 from the germline V gene are SGHRS and YFSETQ. The CDR3 nucleotides are TGCGCCAGCAGCGAGGAGGCAGATACGCAGTATTTT. This sequence encodes CASSEEADTQYF.

This chain joins TRBV20-1 and TRBJ2-3; D remains unclear. V dropped 5 bases and J dropped 2 bases, with 11 bases sitting between them. Germline-derived CDR1 and CDR2 are DFQATT and SNEGSKA (reference sequence). The CDR3 totals 13 residues. In nucleotides, the CDR3 is TGCAGTGCTCCCAGGTTCGACACAGATACGCAGTATTTT. Protein: CSAPRFDTDTQYF.

The chain joins TRBV6-2 or TRBV6-3 to TRBJ2-7, with 8 positions matching TRBD2. V was pared by 5 bases and J by 4 bases, with 25 bases of the junction left unmatched. Germline values: CDR1 MNHEY, CDR2 SVGEGT. This CDR3 has 20 residues. CDR3 sequence: CASSTPRGRREALRLYEQYF. The CDR3 DNA sequence: TGTGCCAGCAGTACCCCTCGGGGGCGGCGGGAGGCCCTCCGACTTTACGAGCAGTACTTC.

This clonotype appeared a few times. CDR3 DNA sequence: TGTGCCAGCAGCTTAGTGTCGACAAACTACAATGAGCAGTTCTTC. This codes for CASSLVSTNYNEQFF. The V and J genes are TRBV7-2 and TRBJ2-1; D unclear. The germline V and J ends were trimmed by 1 base and 3 bases, with 10 bases remaining between them. Germline CDR1 reads SGHTA; CDR2 reads FQGNSA. The CDR3 loop spans 15 amino acids.

The chain's CDR3 is CATSKPGLALTDTQYF. In DNA form, the CDR3 reads TGTGCCACCAGCAAACCGGGACTAGCGCTAACAGATACGCAGTATTTT. The chain uses TRBV15 and TRBJ2-3, with TRBD2 matching 10 bases. CDR1 LNHNV and CDR2 YYDKDF come from the germline V gene (reference sequence). This CDR3 contains 16 residues. Unmatched junction bases numbered 7, after V lost 4 bases and J lost 3 bases.

Comment on this clonotype: A read error may account for a junction end that differs from germline. The rearrangement joins TRBV12-3 or TRBV12-4 to TRBJ2-1; maybe TRBD2 (5 bases). The CDR3 runs to 12 residues. The CDR3, as DNA: TGTGCCAGCAGTCTAGCAAATGCTGAGCAGTTCTTC. This sequence encodes CASSLANAEQFF.

The rearrangement links TRBV6-1 to TRBJ2-7; D remains ambiguous. This CDR3 spans 12 amino acids. Germline V lookup: CDR1 MNHNS, CDR2 SASEGT. Trimming removed 2 bases from V and 7 bases from J, with 9 bases in between. This CDR3 is CASSEQAYEQYF. DNA for the CDR3: TGTGCCAGCAGTGAACAGGCTTATGAGCAGTACTTC.

This clonotype turned up a few times. The V call is TRBV28, the J call TRBJ2-3, with D hard to call. CDR1 and CDR2 (germline): MDHEN, SYDVKM. The CDR3 is made up of 12 amino acids. The ends were cut back, 6 bases at V and 6 bases at J, with 10 bases in the middle. CDR3 in amino acids: CASRGSMDTQYF. In DNA, the CDR3 is TGTGCCAGCAGGGGATCGATGGATACGCAGTATTTT.

Comment on this clonotype: One end of the junction is discordant with germline, which a read error may explain. The chain has TRBV20-1 and TRBJ2-1, with 14 nucleotides matching TRBD2. The germline V gene encodes CDR1 DFQATT and CDR2 SNEGSKA (reference sequence). The CDR3 extends over 15 amino acids. CDR3 sequence reads: CSARTSGRAEGEQLF. Written as DNA, the CDR3 is TGCAGTGCTAGGACTAGCGGGAGGGCCGAAGGTGAGCAGTTATTC.

The genes are TRBV5-1 and TRBJ2-5, with D perhaps TRBD1 or TRBD2 (5 bases each). The ends were cut back, 4 bases at V and 7 bases at J, with 23 bases in the middle. This CDR3 has 16 amino acids. Germline values: CDR1 SGHRS, CDR2 YFSETQ. The CDR3 coding sequence is TGCGCCAGCAGCCTTCCGGGGACCCGGCTAACAATGACCCAGTACTTC. Translating it yields CASSLPGTRLTMTQYF.

This clonotype was counted ten times or more. J is TRBJ2-3 and V is TRBV7-2; D remains unclear. CDR3 size: 12 residues. V was clipped by 2 bases and J by 4 bases, with 4 bases between them. The germline V gene encodes CDR1 SGHTA and CDR2 FQGNSA. CDR3 loop: CASSLLSDTQYF. The CDR3 region has the DNA TGTGCCAGCAGCTTACTCTCAGATACGCAGTATTTT.

The CDR3 DNA reads TGCGCCAGCAGTTTGCAGGGGACCACCGGGGAGCTGTTTTTT. Residues: CASSLQGTTGELFF. J is TRBJ2-2 and V is TRBV10-1, with D perhaps TRBD1 (6 bases). The germline V gene has CDR1 WNHNN and CDR2 SYGVQD (reference sequence). This CDR3 is built from 14 residues. Trimming removed 5 bases from V and 4 bases from J, with 11 bases in between.

The V and J genes are TRBV7-2 and TRBJ2-7, with D uncertain. The CDR3 totals 15 residues. Trimming left V 1 base short and J 4 bases short, with 14 bases between. CDR1 and CDR2 from the germline V gene are SGHTA and FQGNSA. The CDR3 DNA follows: TGTGCCAGCAGCTTAGGACAACCCGCCCTTTACGAGCAGTACTTC. It codes for CASSLGQPALYEQYF.

This clonotype was detected only a few times. This chain joins TRBV6-1 and TRBJ1-1, with D possibly matching TRBD1 (5 bases). The CDR3 loop spans 14 amino acids. CDR1 and CDR2 from the germline V gene are MNHNS and SASEGT. Trimming cost V 6 bases and J 1 base, with 12 bases left between them. CDR3 nucleotides: TGTGCCAGCAGGGGTTGGCAGGGGAACACTGAAGCTTTCTTT. Its protein product is CASRGWQGNTEAFF.

The rearrangement links TRBV20-1 to TRBJ2-5; TRBD2 might be the D (6 bases). Between the trimmed V and J ends, which lost 0 bases and 1 base, there was a span of 12 bases. This CDR3 comprises 15 residues. From germline, CDR1 is DFQATT and CDR2 SNEGSKA (reference sequence). CDR3 loop: CSARDPGLPQETQYF. The DNA for the CDR3 is TGCAGTGCTAGAGATCCAGGACTACCCCAAGAGACCCAGTACTTC.

This clonotype was counted only a few times. The chain combines TRBV20-1 with TRBJ2-7, with D perhaps TRBD2 (6 bases). The CDR3 has 14 amino acids. From germline, CDR1 is DFQATT and CDR2 SNEGSKA (reference sequence). Trimming removed 4 bases at V and 3 bases at J, with 16 bases between. CDR3 in DNA: TGCAGTGCTAACGGCGGGAATAACATCTACGAGCAGTACTTC. Translation gives CSANGGNNIYEQYF.

This sequence joins TRBV20-1 and TRBJ1-1; TRBD1 aligns across 7 bases. The CDR3 loop spans 14 amino acids. The junction had 12 bases not matched to a gene; V was cut back by 6 bases and J by 5 bases. The germline gives CDR1 DFQATT, CDR2 SNEGSKA (reference sequence). The CDR3 loop reads CSALEIQGLTEAFF. The DNA of the CDR3 is TGCAGTGCCCTAGAGATACAGGGGCTGACTGAAGCTTTCTTT.

The chain employs TRBV30 and TRBJ2-3; no reliable D call. V was shortened by 1 base and J by 1 base, with 9 bases between the two germline ends. From germline, CDR1 is GTSNPN and CDR2 SVGIG (reference sequence). This CDR3 region has 14 residues. The chain's CDR3 is CAWSGGSRTDTQYF. CDR3 nucleotide sequence: TGTGCCTGGAGTGGTGGCAGCCGCACAGATACGCAGTATTTT.

This clonotype was observed a handful of times. One end of the junction fails to match germline, which may point to a read error. V usage is TRBV12-3 or TRBV12-4 and J usage is TRBJ2-1, with D maybe TRBD2 (7 bases). The CDR3 extends over 12 amino acids. The CDR3 DNA reads TGTGCCAGCACCTTGGAGAGGCGGGGGCGCTCCTTC. Its translation: CASTLERRGRSF.

This clonotype has just a few counts. This sequence joins TRBV18 and TRBJ2-7; 10 positions agree with TRBD2. The V gene end was trimmed by 3 bases and the J gene end by 5 bases; junction bases not matched to a gene: 13. CDR1 is KGHSH, CDR2 LQKENI, per germline. This CDR3 spans 17 amino acids. Here the CDR3 DNA reads TGTGCCAGCTCACCTTATTTAGCGGGAGGAGGATCGAACGAGCAGTACTTC. It encodes CASSPYLAGGGSNEQYF.

The J gene is TRBJ2-4, the V gene TRBV15; D is ambiguous. Germline CDR1 and CDR2: LNHNV and YYDKDF (reference sequence). V lost 1 base, J lost 0 bases, and 10 bases lay in between. The CDR3 has 16 residues. The CDR3 DNA is TGTGCCACCAGCAGAGGCCGGGTCGAAGCCAAAAACATTCAGTACTTC. The encoded protein is CATSRGRVEAKNIQYF.

This rearrangement joins TRBV5-1 to TRBJ2-7, with 8 bases that match TRBD2. This CDR3 is 20 amino acids long. Per the germline V gene, CDR1 is SGHRS and CDR2 is YFSETQ. J lost 2 bases, V lost 2 bases, and 21 bases had no gene match. Written as DNA, the CDR3 is TGCGCCAGCAGCTTAACAATGGGCACTAGCGGTACCGCAAACCCCTACGAGCAGTACTTC. As protein: CASSLTMGTSGTANPYEQYF. Based on the CDR3 plus reference TRBV5-1 and TRBJ2-7, the full variable domain is KAGVTQTPRYLIKTRGQQVTLSCSPISGHRSVSWYQQTPGQGLQFLFEYFSETQRNKGNFPGRFSGRQFSNSRSEMNVSTLELGDSALYLCASSLTMGTSGTANPYEQYFGPGTRLTVT.